The clone carrying this T cell receptor beta chain has at least ten counts. Between the trimmed V and J ends, which lost 6 bases and 10 bases, there was a span of 13 bases. There are 12 residues in the CDR3. Per the germline V gene, CDR1 is MNHEY and CDR2 is SVGAGI. The record originates from a study of read filtering for tumor transcriptome and immune sequencing. Study information: R-ISS stage counts were 8 or 9 for I, about 16 for II, six or seven for III.

The library was built from roughly 400 ng RNA with molecular barcoded adaptors for alpha/delta and beta/gamma chains. TCRdb redid the calling of the reads with MiXCR, one entry per CDR3 protein. The sample carries almost 40,000 distinct CDR3 sequences, about 14% recorded once. Sampling of bone marrow took place during active disease in every patient. The TCR was taken from a donor older than 35 with multiple myeloma. The chain joins TRBV6-5 to TRBJ2-1; D is perhaps TRBD1 or TRBD2 (5 bases each). Sequencing used a population of CD138-negative cells sorted from bone marrow. The CDR3 protein is CASSRAEGEQFF. The CDR3 bases are TGTGCCAGCAGCCGCGCCGAGGGGGAGCAGTTCTTC.